These 17 T cell receptor beta chains were all obtained from the same sample, sequenced in a study of OX40 agonist ivuxolimab in advanced cancers. Repertoires were generated with immunoSEQ multiplex PCR, while TCRdb's copy carries only in-frame clones and drops some. The table has some 6,700 clones, 94% seen once; the top ten hold roughly 11%. The sample in question was CD4+ or CD8+ T cells sorted from blood, obtained in a trial of the OX40 agonist ivuxolimab. These receptors were collected from an adult with an advanced solid tumor such as melanoma, head and neck, liver or kidney cancer.

J is TRBJ1-1 and V is TRBV18, with 11 bases aligning to TRBD1. Looked up from germline, CDR1 is KGHSH and CDR2 is LQKENI. CDR3 size: 16 residues. V lost 5 bases and J lost 4; bases outside the gene matches: 9. The CDR3 DNA sequence: TGTGCCAGCTCAACAACCGGGACAGGGGGAGGCACTGAAGCTTTCTTT. Protein sequence: CASSTTGTGGGTEAFF.

V and J are TRBV7-8 and TRBJ2-6; D is uncertain. V was shortened by 9 bases and J by 4 bases, with 16 bases between the two germline ends. This CDR3 is 15 amino acids long. Germline V gene data show CDR1 as SGHVS and CDR2 as FQNEAQ. This chain's CDR3 is CASSPRATGANVLTF. In DNA form, the CDR3 reads TGTGCCAGTAGCCCAAGAGCAACCGGGGCCAACGTCCTGACTTTC.

The chain couples TRBV4-2 to TRBJ1-4; D uncertain. Germline loops: CDR1 LGHNA, CDR2 YNFKEQ. CDR3 length: 12 residues. V gave up 5 bases and J gave up 7 bases, with 8 bases separating them. The CDR3 loop reads CASSDGSEKLFF. The CDR3 nucleotides read TGTGCCAGCAGCGATGGGAGTGAAAAACTGTTTTTT.

This chain uses TRBV9 with TRBJ2-1, with 10 bases lining up with TRBD2. The trim removed 0 bases at V and 9 bases at J, leaving 9 bases unmatched. This CDR3 contains 16 residues. The germline V gene has CDR1 SGDLS and CDR2 YYNGEE. The CDR3 DNA follows: TGTGCCAGCAGCGTAGATCCTAGCGGGAGTATGATTGAGCAGTTCTTC. The encoded protein is CASSVDPSGSMIEQFF. Drawing the rest from reference TRBV9 and TRBJ2-1, the complete variable domain is DSGVTQTPKHLITATGQRVTLRCSPRSGDLSVYWYQQSLDQGLQFLIQYYNGEERAKGNILERFSAQQFPDLHSELNLSSLELGDSALYFCASSVDPSGSMIEQFFGPGTRLTVL.

The chain uses TRBV9 and TRBJ2-7, with D maybe TRBD2 (6 bases). V was cut by 0 bases and J by 6 bases, with 7 bases left in between. CDR1 SGDLS and CDR2 YYNGEE come from the germline V gene. The CDR3 consists of 12 residues. As DNA, the CDR3 is TGTGCCAGCAGCGTAGTGGGGGGCGAGCAGTACTTC. This codes for CASSVVGGEQYF.

This chain connects TRBV6-6 to TRBJ2-7, with TRBD1 matching over 7 bases. The CDR3 totals 13 residues. V lost 4 bases to trimming and J lost 4 bases; unmatched junction nucleotides: 4. Germline lookup yields CDR1 MNHNY and CDR2 SVGAGI (reference sequence). CDR3 nucleotides: TGTGCCAGCAGTTTGACAGGGATTTACGAGCAGTACTTC. Protein sequence: CASSLTGIYEQYF.

This sequence joins TRBV19 and TRBJ2-1; TRBD2 agrees at 9 bases. V gave up 8 bases and J gave up 9 bases; unmatched junction bases: 14. Germline V gene lookup returns CDR1 LNHDA and CDR2 SQIVND (reference sequence). The length of the CDR3 is 15 residues. The CDR3 loop is CASLGESGRFGEQFF. In nucleotides, the CDR3 is TGTGCCAGTCTAGGGGAGAGCGGGAGGTTTGGTGAGCAGTTCTTC.

This chain uses TRBV30 with TRBJ1-4; no definite D call. The V end was cut by 2 bases, the J end by 10 bases, with 11 bases between. The CDR3 consists of 12 residues. The germline gives CDR1 GTSNPN, CDR2 SVGIG (reference sequence). The chain's CDR3 is CAWSRSWGKLFF. In DNA form, the CDR3 reads TGTGCCTGGAGTCGTTCCTGGGGAAAACTGTTTTTT.

The chain joins TRBV5-1 to TRBJ2-3; tentative D call: TRBD1 (6 bases). This CDR3 has 15 residues. Germline CDR1 SGHRS, CDR2 YFSETQ. V lost 5 bases and J lost 0, with 13 bases in between. CDR3 region: CASSAGTTSTDTQYF. CDR3 in DNA: TGCGCCAGCAGTGCCGGGACAACTAGCACAGATACGCAGTATTTT.

The genes are TRBV5-1 and TRBJ2-5, with 13 positions matching TRBD2. Germline V gives CDR1 SGHRS, CDR2 YFSETQ. Trimming took 0 bases from V and 5 from J; bases not matched to a gene: 10. The CDR3 is 18 amino acids. CDR3 nucleotide sequence: TGCGCCAGCAGCTTGGGGCTACTCGGACTAGCGGGGGAGGAGACCCAGTACTTC. As protein: CASSLGLLGLAGEETQYF.

The chain employs TRBV2 and TRBJ2-6, with D perhaps matching TRBD1 (5 bases). The CDR3 loop spans 13 amino acids. Looked up from germline, CDR1 is SNHLY and CDR2 is FYNNEI. Between the trimmed V and J ends, which lost 7 bases and 2 bases, there was a span of 6 bases. As DNA, the CDR3 is TGTGCCAGCACAGGGCCTGGGGCCAACGTCCTGACTTTC. Its protein is CASTGPGANVLTF.

The gene calls are TRBV15 and TRBJ2-3; the match to TRBD2 covers 8 bases. The CDR3 is made up of 21 amino acids. Germline V gives CDR1 LNHNV, CDR2 YYDKDF (reference sequence). Trimming at V came to 5 bases and at J to 0 bases, leaving 22 bases not matched to a gene. The CDR3 is CATSARSYPGGRFSSTDTQYF. The CDR3 DNA follows: TGTGCCACCAGCGCCCGGTCCTATCCCGGCGGGAGGTTTTCTAGCACAGATACGCAGTATTTT.

The genes are TRBV7-3 and TRBJ2-2; no clear D gene. Germline assignment: CDR1 SGHTA and CDR2 FQGTGA. The CDR3 runs to 12 residues. V was clipped by 0 bases and J by 7 bases, with 3 bases between them. CDR3 in amino acids: CASSLTNGELFF. Here the CDR3 DNA reads TGTGCCAGCAGCTTAACAAACGGGGAGCTGTTTTTT.

The chain links TRBV20-1 to TRBJ2-7; 7 bases are shared with TRBD1. The germline CDR1 and CDR2 sequences are DFQATT and SNEGSKA (reference sequence). V gave up 3 bases and J gave up 9 bases; unmatched junction bases: 5. This CDR3 contains 11 residues. The CDR3 protein is CSARTGTGQYF. The CDR3 DNA is TGCAGTGCTAGGACAGGGACGGGGCAGTACTTC.

V usage is TRBV2 and J usage is TRBJ1-1; D is ambiguous. The germline V gene has CDR1 SNHLY and CDR2 FYNNEI. CDR3 length: 14 amino acids. Trimming took off 4 bases at V and 0 bases at J, with 9 bases between the two ends. CDR3 nucleotides: TGTGCCAGCAGTGTGAATCTTATGAACACTGAAGCTTTCTTT. Protein: CASSVNLMNTEAFF.

The chain links TRBV30 to TRBJ1-3; TRBD1 might be the D (6 bases). V gave up 2 bases and J gave up 4 bases, with 15 bases separating them. Germline V gene lookup returns CDR1 GTSNPN and CDR2 SVGIG (reference sequence). There are 15 residues in the CDR3. The CDR3 protein is CAWSLRGRVGNTIYF. The CDR3 DNA sequence: TGTGCCTGGAGTCTCAGGGGAAGGGTCGGAAACACCATATATTTT. The whole variable domain, remainder taken from reference TRBV30 and TRBJ1-3, is SQTIHQWPATLVQPVGSPLSLECTVEGTSNPNLYWYRQAAGRGLQLLFYSVGIGQISSEVPQNLSASRPQDRQFILSSKKLLLSDSGFYLCAWSLRGRVGNTIYFGEGSWLTVV.

V is TRBV10-3 and J is TRBJ1-6; 10 bases fit TRBD1. From germline, CDR1 is ENHRY and CDR2 SYGVKD. The CDR3 consists of 15 residues. V was pared by 4 bases and J by 5 bases, with 2 bases of the junction left unmatched. CDR3 region: CAISGQGANNSPLHF. The CDR3 DNA reads as TGTGCCATCAGTGGACAGGGGGCGAATAATTCACCCCTCCACTTT.